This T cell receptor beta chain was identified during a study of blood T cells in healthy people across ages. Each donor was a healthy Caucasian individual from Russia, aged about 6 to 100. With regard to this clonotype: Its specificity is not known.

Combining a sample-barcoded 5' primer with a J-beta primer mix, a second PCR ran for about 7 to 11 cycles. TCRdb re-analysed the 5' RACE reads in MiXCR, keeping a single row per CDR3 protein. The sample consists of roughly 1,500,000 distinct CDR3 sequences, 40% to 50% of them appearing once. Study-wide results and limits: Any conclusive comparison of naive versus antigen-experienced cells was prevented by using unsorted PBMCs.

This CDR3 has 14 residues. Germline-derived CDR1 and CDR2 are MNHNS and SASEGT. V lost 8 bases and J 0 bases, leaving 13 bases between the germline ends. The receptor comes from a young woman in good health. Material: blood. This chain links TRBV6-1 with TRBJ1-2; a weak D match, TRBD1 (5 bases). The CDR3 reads CASHPGTTNYGYTF. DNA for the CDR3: TGTGCCAGCCACCCTGGGACGACTAACTATGGCTACACCTTC.